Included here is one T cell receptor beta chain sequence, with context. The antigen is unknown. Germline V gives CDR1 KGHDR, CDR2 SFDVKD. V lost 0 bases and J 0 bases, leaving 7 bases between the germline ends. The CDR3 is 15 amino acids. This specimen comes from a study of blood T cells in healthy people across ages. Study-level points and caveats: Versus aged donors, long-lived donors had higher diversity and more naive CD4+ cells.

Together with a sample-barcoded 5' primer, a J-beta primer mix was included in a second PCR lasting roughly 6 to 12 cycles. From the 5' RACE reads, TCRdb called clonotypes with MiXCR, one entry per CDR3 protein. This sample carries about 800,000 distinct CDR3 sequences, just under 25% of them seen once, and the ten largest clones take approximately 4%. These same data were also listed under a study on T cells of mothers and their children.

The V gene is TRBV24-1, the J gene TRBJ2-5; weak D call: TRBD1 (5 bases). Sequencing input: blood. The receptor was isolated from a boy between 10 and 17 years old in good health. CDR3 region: CATSDLTGYQETQYF. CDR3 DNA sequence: TGTGCCACCAGTGATTTGACAGGCTACCAAGAGACCCAGTACTTC.